These 8 T cell receptor beta chains share one sample of origin, sequenced in a study of cytomegalovirus exposure and HLA in healthy donors. PCR amplification relied on 60 Vbeta primers (plus 13 Jbeta primers). Method: immunoSEQ multiplex PCR; TCRdb's copy keeps in-frame clones and lacks some. The sample has about 150,000 clones, about 80% seen once. The source material was PBMCs. These receptors were obtained from a middle-aged woman in good health and CMV-seronegative.

This chain links TRBV7-9 with TRBJ1-4; D not certain. The CDR3 length is 15 residues. CDR1 and CDR2 from the germline V gene are SEHNR and FQNEAQ (reference sequence). V lost 1 base and J 0 bases, leaving 6 bases between the germline ends. The CDR3 DNA follows: TGTGCCAGCAGCTTAGGCAGTGCAACTAATGAAAAACTGTTTTTT. Translating it yields CASSLGSATNEKLFF. The variable domain in full, completed from reference TRBV7-9 and TRBJ1-4, reads DTGVSQNPRHKITKRGQNVTFRCDPISEHNRLYWYRQTLGQGPEFLTYFQNEAQLEKSRLLSDRFSAERPKGSFSTLEIQRTEQGDSAMYLCASSLGSATNEKLFFGSGTQLSVL.

Remarks on this clone: It is unclear where the CDR3 begins or ends on the DNA, so no DNA is shown, and the CDR3 is as TCRdb lists it. This rearrangement joins TRBV5-1 to TRBJ2-5; TRBD2 is the table's D call, not checked against the DNA. From germline, CDR1 is SGHRS and CDR2 YFSETQ. A total of 16 residues make up the CDR3, ends included. The CDR3 here is CASSTSVAGGRETQYF.

This clone came up a few times. J is TRBJ2-3 and V is TRBV7-3; perhaps TRBD2 as D (7 bases). The germline V and J ends were trimmed by 2 bases and 5 bases, with 14 bases remaining between them. The germline CDR1 and CDR2 sequences are SGHTA and FQGTGA. CDR3 size: 15 residues. The CDR3 reads CASSLVGGAVDTQYF. CDR3 bases: TGTGCCAGCAGCTTAGTAGGGGGGGCGGTAGATACGCAGTATTTT.

The chain is built from TRBV2 and TRBJ2-2, with TRBD1 matching over 10 bases. Germline CDR1 SNHLY, CDR2 FYNNEI. CDR3 size: 16 residues. Trimming took 4 bases from V and 0 from J; bases not matched to a gene: 2. The CDR3: CASSAGTGANTGELFF. The CDR3 DNA reads as TGTGCCAGCAGTGCCGGGACAGGGGCGAACACCGGGGAGCTGTTTTTT.

In its sample, this clone was seen a few times. This chain connects TRBV6-5 to TRBJ1-5; D is undetermined. V was shortened by 5 bases and J by 7 bases, with 12 bases between the two germline ends. Germline CDR1 reads MNHEY; CDR2 reads SVGAGI. The CDR3 has 13 amino acids. The CDR3 loop reads CASSDGEWQPQHF. CDR3 DNA: TGTGCCAGCAGTGACGGGGAATGGCAGCCCCAGCATTTT.

This chain uses TRBV7-2 with TRBJ2-2, with D perhaps TRBD1 (6 bases). V lost 5 bases and J 2 bases, leaving 12 bases between the germline ends. CDR1 and CDR2 from the germline V gene are SGHTA and FQGNSA. The CDR3 is made up of 15 amino acids. As DNA, the CDR3 is TGTGCCAGCAGCCGAACAGGGAGTAACACCGGGGAGCTGTTTTTT. As protein: CASSRTGSNTGELFF.

Turning to this clone: The junction departs from germline at one end; a sequencing error may be responsible. The chain combines TRBV23-1 with TRBJ2-6, with a possible D match to TRBD2 (6 bases). TRBV23-1 is flagged as an ORF with uncertain function. This CDR3 has 16 amino acids. CDR3 coding DNA: TGCGCCAGCAGTCAATGGTTCGGGACTGGGGCCAACGGCCTGACTTTC. Translating it yields CASSQWFGTGANGLTF.

This clone was observed once. This sequence joins TRBV4-2 and TRBJ2-3; D is ambiguous. V shed 0 bases and J shed 3 bases, with 16 bases lying between them. CDR1 LGHNA and CDR2 YNFKEQ come from the germline V gene. This CDR3 contains 17 residues. The CDR3 spells CASSQDPTRPPTDTQYF. The CDR3 DNA reads as TGTGCCAGCAGCCAAGATCCGACTCGCCCCCCTACAGATACGCAGTATTTT.